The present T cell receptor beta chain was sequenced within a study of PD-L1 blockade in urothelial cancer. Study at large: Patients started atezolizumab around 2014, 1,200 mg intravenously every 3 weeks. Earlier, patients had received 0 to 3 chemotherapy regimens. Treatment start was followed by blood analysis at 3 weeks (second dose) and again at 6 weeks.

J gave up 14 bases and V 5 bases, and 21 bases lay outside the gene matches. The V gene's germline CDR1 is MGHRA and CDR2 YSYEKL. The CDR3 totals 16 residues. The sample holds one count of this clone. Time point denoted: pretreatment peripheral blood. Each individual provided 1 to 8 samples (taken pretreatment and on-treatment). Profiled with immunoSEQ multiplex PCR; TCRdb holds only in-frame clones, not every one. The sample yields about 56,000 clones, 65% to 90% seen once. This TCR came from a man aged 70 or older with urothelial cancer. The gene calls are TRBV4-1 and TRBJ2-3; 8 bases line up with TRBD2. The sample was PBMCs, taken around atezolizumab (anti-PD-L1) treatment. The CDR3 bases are TGCGCCAGCAGCTCTTGGGCGGGAGGCCAAAGCGGATACGCGTATTTT. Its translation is CASSSWAGGQSGYAYF.